This T cell receptor beta chain was identified in a study of T cell repertoires in cytomegalovirus infection. MiXCR, run by TCRdb on the reads, gives a single entry per CDR3 protein. The data hold hundreds of thousands of distinct CDR3 sequences, with 20% to 25% observed a single time. This clonotype was observed a handful of times. This CDR3 contains 13 residues. Deletions cut 1 base from V and 8 bases from J, with 11 bases between. Per the germline V gene, CDR1 is LGHNA and CDR2 is YSLEER. This TCR derives from a human donor in good health (CMV status not recorded). Some clones in this sample may be carry-over from other donors' samples. The sample comprised CD8+ T cells from PBMCs. The chain joins TRBV4-3 to TRBJ1-1; no reliable D call. The CDR3 protein is CASSQAVGFEAFF. In nucleotides, the CDR3 is TGCGCCAGCAGCCAAGCCGTTGGTTTCGAAGCTTTCTTT.